These 25 T cell receptor beta chains were all obtained from the same sample, sequenced in a study of blood T cell repertoires in COVID-19. Libraries were prepared by immunoSEQ multiplex PCR; TCRdb keeps only in-frame clonotypes and omits some of them. The sample holds approximately 31,000 clones; 70% to 90% are singletons and the top ten take 5.5%. Sequencing was carried out using peripheral blood. The receptors come from a woman of 80 years or more with active or convalescent COVID-19.

V gene TRBV5-1 combines with J gene TRBJ1-1, with no clear D. Per germline, CDR1 SGHRS and CDR2 YFSETQ. The CDR3 totals 14 residues. V dropped 5 bases and J dropped 7 bases, with 18 bases sitting between them. CDR3 DNA: TGCGCCAGCAGTTTCTCGTCGGGATCAAGTGAAGCTTTCTTT. It encodes CASSFSSGSSEAFF. Using reference TRBV5-1 and TRBJ1-1 for the parts outside the CDR3, the full variable domain is KAGVTQTPRYLIKTRGQQVTLSCSPISGHRSVSWYQQTPGQGLQFLFEYFSETQRNKGNFPGRFSGRQFSNSRSEMNVSTLELGDSALYLCASSFSSGSSEAFFGQGTRLTVV.

The chain couples TRBV7-8 to TRBJ2-7, with D hard to call. Germline-derived CDR1 and CDR2 are SGHVS and FQNEAQ. V gave up 5 bases and J gave up 6 bases, with 8 bases separating them. CDR3 size: 11 residues. CDR3 DNA: TGTGCCAGCAGCCCGAGGAGCGAGCAGTACTTC. Protein sequence: CASSPRSEQYF. Supplemented by reference TRBV7-8 and TRBJ2-7, the full variable domain reads GAGVSQSPRYKVAKRGQDVALRCDPISGHVSLFWYQQALGQGPEFLTYFQNEAQLDKSGLPSDRFFAERPEGSVSTLKIQRTQQEDSAVYLCASSPRSEQYFGPGTRLTVT.

This chain uses TRBV11-2 with TRBJ2-5, with D unresolved. The germline gives CDR1 SGHAT, CDR2 FQNNGV. The ends were cut back, 2 bases at V and 5 bases at J, with 9 bases in the middle. The CDR3 totals 13 residues. The CDR3 loop reads CASSLMLVETQYF. The CDR3 region has the DNA TGTGCCAGCAGCTTAATGCTAGTGGAGACCCAGTACTTC.

This sequence joins TRBV19 and TRBJ2-1; 9 bases match TRBD2. Trimming at V came to 6 bases and at J to 3 bases, leaving 15 bases not matched to a gene. The CDR3 totals 18 residues. Germline values: CDR1 LNHDA, CDR2 SQIVND (reference sequence). In nucleotides, the CDR3 is TGTGCCAGTAGCTACACACGGGGAGCGGGAGGAGGCTACAATGAGCAGTTCTTC. This translates into CASSYTRGAGGGYNEQFF.

The chain links TRBV29-1 to TRBJ1-1; 8 positions match TRBD1. V lost 6 bases, J lost 4 bases, and 7 bases stayed unmatched. Germline V CDR1 and CDR2: SQVTM, ANQGSEA. CDR3 length: 13 amino acids. DNA of the CDR3: TGCAGCGTGGTCCCAGGGGGCGGCACTGAAGCTTTCTTT. As protein: CSVVPGGGTEAFF.

The V call is TRBV3-1 (or the pseudogene TRBV3-2), the J call TRBJ2-1; 7 bases match TRBD2. The ends lost 4 bases at V and 9 bases at J; junction bases unmatched: 9. Germline values: CDR1 LGHDT, CDR2 YNNKEL (reference sequence). This CDR3 region has 14 residues. CDR3 in DNA: TGTGCCAGCAGCCTAAGCGGGGTAGGAGGTGAGCAGTTCTTC. This translates into CASSLSGVGGEQFF.

The rearrangement joins TRBV7-3 to TRBJ2-3, with TRBD2 identical over 7 bases. Germline V gene data show CDR1 as SGHTA and CDR2 as FQGTGA. This CDR3 spans 14 amino acids. The junction had 5 bases not matched to a gene; V was cut back by 3 bases and J by 5 bases. The CDR3 region has the DNA TGTGCCAGCAGCTTTACATCTAGCGGAGATACGCAGTATTTT. Protein: CASSFTSSGDTQYF.

The table lists this clone with a count of one. The rearrangement links TRBV27 to TRBJ2-3, with a weak D call TRBD2 (5 bases). Trimming left V 6 bases short and J 8 bases short, with 18 bases between. The CDR3 is 14 amino acids. Germline values: CDR1 MNHEY, CDR2 SMNVEV (reference sequence). This chain's CDR3 is CASRGGLPKGTQYF. DNA for the CDR3: TGTGCCAGCAGGGGCGGGCTACCCAAGGGTACGCAGTATTTT.

The chain carries TRBV28 and TRBJ2-3, with D possibly being TRBD2 (7 bases). Germline values: CDR1 MDHEN, CDR2 SYDVKM. Between the trimmed V and J ends, which lost 3 bases and 2 bases, there was a span of 15 bases. CDR3 size: 16 residues. Here the CDR3 DNA reads TGTGCCAGCAGTTTGGTAGGGGGAGGGATCACAGATACGCAGTATTTT. This gives the protein CASSLVGGGITDTQYF.

The chain joins TRBV5-1 to TRBJ1-4; D gene uncertain. There are 16 residues in the CDR3. The V end was cut by 2 bases, the J end by 3 bases, with 14 bases between. Germline lookup yields CDR1 SGHRS and CDR2 YFSETQ. Here the CDR3 reads CASSLSQIGPNEKLFF. CDR3 bases: TGCGCCAGCAGCTTATCACAGATTGGTCCTAATGAAAAACTGTTTTTT.

The table lists this clone with a few counts. The chain has TRBV10-3 and TRBJ2-7, with D possibly being TRBD2 (6 bases). This CDR3 spans 13 amino acids. With 10 bases removed from V and 0 bases from J, the gap between germline ends came to 13 bases. Germline V gene lookup returns CDR1 ENHRY and CDR2 SYGVKD. CDR3 protein: CATGTLLSYEQYF. DNA of the CDR3: TGTGCCACCGGGACTCTCCTCTCCTACGAGCAGTACTTC.

This clone was counted between two and nine times. The rearrangement uses TRBV6-5 and TRBJ2-7; D remains unclear. The germline V and J ends were trimmed by 7 bases and 5 bases, with 12 bases remaining between them. In germline, CDR1 is MNHEY, CDR2 SVGAGI. The length of the CDR3 is 12 residues. The CDR3 DNA follows: TGTGCCAGCACCTCTACTGGGCACGAGCAGTACTTC. Translated, it gives CASTSTGHEQYF.

The V gene is TRBV27, the J gene TRBJ2-1, with TRBD2 matching 12 bases. Germline assignment: CDR1 MNHEY and CDR2 SMNVEV (reference sequence). Losses at the gene ends were 5 bases for V and 3 bases for J; bases not matched to a gene: 8. The CDR3 extends over 17 amino acids. The CDR3 spells CASSPRLAGEFYNEQFF. The CDR3 DNA follows: TGTGCCAGCAGTCCTCGACTAGCGGGGGAATTCTACAATGAGCAGTTCTTC.

The chain uses TRBV24-1 and TRBJ2-2; 9 nucleotides agree with TRBD2. Germline V gene lookup returns CDR1 KGHDR and CDR2 SFDVKD. There are 16 residues in the CDR3. V lost 1 base to trimming and J lost 4 bases; unmatched junction nucleotides: 3. This chain's CDR3 is CATSDLAGGSTGELFF. CDR3 DNA sequence: TGTGCCACCAGTGATTTAGCGGGGGGATCCACCGGGGAGCTGTTTTTT.

The table lists this clone with a count of one. The V and J genes are TRBV9 and TRBJ2-1; 9 positions match TRBD1. The CDR3 runs 16 residues. The ends lost 4 bases at V and 1 base at J; junction bases unmatched: 6. The germline gives CDR1 SGDLS, CDR2 YYNGEE. The CDR3, as DNA: TGTGCCAGCAGCCCACCGGGACAGGGTTCCTACAATGAGCAGTTCTTC. It is translated as CASSPPGQGSYNEQFF.

The CDR3 DNA is TGCGCCAGCAGCCTGACAGGCCTCCAAGAGACCCAGTACTTC. Its protein is CASSLTGLQETQYF. J is TRBJ2-5 and V is TRBV5-1; TRBD1 is a possible D gene (6 bases). The CDR3 length is 14 residues. V was shortened by 4 bases and J by 1 base, with 11 bases between the two germline ends. Germline V CDR1 and CDR2: SGHRS, YFSETQ.

The CDR3, as DNA: TGTGCCAGCAGCTCGACCCAGCAGGGTCTTCCGACTGAAGCTTTCTTT. Its protein is CASSSTQQGLPTEAFF. The rearrangement links TRBV3-1 (or the pseudogene TRBV3-2) to TRBJ1-1; D may be TRBD1 (5 bases). Trimming stripped 5 bases from V and 5 bases from J, with 21 bases between. CDR1 and CDR2 (germline): LGHDT, YNNKEL (reference sequence). This CDR3 spans 16 amino acids.

The chain uses TRBV4-3 and TRBJ2-5, with a possible D match to TRBD1 (6 bases). The CDR3 contains 15 residues. The germline V and J ends were trimmed by 0 bases and 4 bases, with 12 bases remaining between them. Germline V CDR1 and CDR2: LGHNA, YSLEER. The CDR3 sequence is CASSQEVNRVETQYF. As DNA, the CDR3 is TGCGCCAGCAGCCAAGAGGTGAACAGGGTAGAGACCCAGTACTTC.

The chain employs TRBV3-1 (or the pseudogene TRBV3-2) and TRBJ2-1; possible D gene TRBD2, 6 bases. Germline-derived CDR1 and CDR2 are LGHDT and YNNKEL (reference sequence). V was cut by 5 bases and J by 6 bases, with 11 bases left in between. The CDR3 contains 13 residues. CDR3 loop: CASSYGGTNEQFF. The CDR3 region has the DNA TGTGCCAGCAGCTACGGGGGAACCAATGAGCAGTTCTTC.

V gene TRBV5-4 combines with J gene TRBJ1-2; 7 nucleotides align to TRBD1. The germline CDR1 and CDR2 sequences are SGHNT and YYREEE (reference sequence). The CDR3 has 14 amino acids. With 4 bases clipped from V and 2 bases from J, the junction kept 5 bases outside the gene matches. The CDR3 nucleotides are TGTGCCAGCAGCCAGAAGGACAGGAACTATGGCTACACCTTC. Its translation is CASSQKDRNYGYTF.

The chain is built from TRBV18 and TRBJ2-1; D remains unclear. Trimming stripped 2 bases from V and 7 bases from J, with 9 bases between. This CDR3 is 13 amino acids long. CDR1 is KGHSH, CDR2 LQKENI, per germline. The CDR3 spells CASSPLSPNEQFF. The CDR3 nucleotides are TGTGCCAGCTCACCATTGTCTCCGAATGAGCAGTTCTTC.

This clone was counted only a few times. The rearrangement joins TRBV5-1 to TRBJ2-5, with TRBD2 matching over 14 bases. V gave up 0 bases and J gave up 1 base; unmatched junction bases: 2. Germline lookup yields CDR1 SGHRS and CDR2 YFSETQ. CDR3 length equals 17 residues. The CDR3 sequence: CASSLAGTSGGQETQYF. For the CDR3, the DNA is TGCGCCAGCAGCTTGGCCGGGACTAGCGGGGGCCAAGAGACCCAGTACTTC.

V and J are TRBV24-1 and TRBJ2-7; D is perhaps TRBD2 (6 bases). The germline CDR1 and CDR2 sequences are KGHDR and SFDVKD. V lost 4 bases to trimming and J lost 2 bases, with 8 bases between them. The length of the CDR3 is 13 residues. CDR3 region: CATSEGGAYEQYF. CDR3 in DNA: TGTGCCACCAGTGAGGGCGGGGCCTACGAGCAGTACTTC.

J is TRBJ2-2 and V is TRBV5-1, with TRBD2 as a possible D gene (6 bases). The CDR3 extends over 16 amino acids. V was trimmed by 4 bases and J by 1 base, leaving 14 bases between them. From germline, CDR1 is SGHRS and CDR2 YFSETQ. CDR3 in amino acids: CASSLGLPMNTGELFF. Written as DNA, the CDR3 is TGCGCCAGCAGCCTAGGACTACCCATGAACACCGGGGAGCTGTTTTTT.

The rearrangement links TRBV19 to TRBJ1-1; 8 bases align to TRBD1. This CDR3 is built from 17 residues. V lost 1 base, J lost 1 base, and 8 bases stayed unmatched. The germline CDR1 and CDR2 sequences are LNHDA and SQIVND (reference sequence). The CDR3, as DNA: TGTGCCAGTAGTATAGCCGGGACAGGCGCCCGGAACACTGAAGCTTTCTTT. It encodes CASSIAGTGARNTEAFF. Together with reference TRBV19 and TRBJ1-1, the CDR3 gives the full variable domain: DGGITQSPKYLFRKEGQNVTLSCEQNLNHDAMYWYRQDPGQGLRLIYYSQIVNDFQKGDIAEGYSVSREKKESFPLTVTSAQKNPTAFYLCASSIAGTGARNTEAFFGQGTRLTVV.